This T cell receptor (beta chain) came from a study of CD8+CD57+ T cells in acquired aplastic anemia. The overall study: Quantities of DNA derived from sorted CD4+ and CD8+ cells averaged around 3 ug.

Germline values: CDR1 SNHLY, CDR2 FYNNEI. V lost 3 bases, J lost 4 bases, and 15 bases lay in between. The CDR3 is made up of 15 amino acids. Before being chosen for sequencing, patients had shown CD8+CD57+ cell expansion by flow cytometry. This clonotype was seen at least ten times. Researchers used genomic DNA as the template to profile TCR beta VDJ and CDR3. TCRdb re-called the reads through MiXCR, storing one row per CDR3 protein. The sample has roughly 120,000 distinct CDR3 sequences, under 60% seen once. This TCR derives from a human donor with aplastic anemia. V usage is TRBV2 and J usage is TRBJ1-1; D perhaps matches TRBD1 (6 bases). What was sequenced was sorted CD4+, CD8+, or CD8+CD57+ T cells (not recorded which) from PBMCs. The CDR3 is CASSDRGGSSTEAFF. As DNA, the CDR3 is TGTGCCAGCAGTGATAGAGGGGGATCCAGCACTGAAGCTTTCTTT.